This TCR beta chain was captured in a study of regulatory T cells in long-lasting Graves disease. Broader study findings: Persistent disease preferred TRBV28, TRBJ1-2 and TRBJ2-5.

Time point specified: newly diagnosed GD, antithyroid drugs for less than 3 months. TCR sequences were obtained from RNA taken from PBMCs. Investigators prepared the TCR beta libraries by applying iRepertoire HTBI primers and Arm-PCR of CDR3 regions. TCRdb ran MiXCR on the multiplex PCR reads and lists one entry per CDR3 protein. The sample lists 360,000 or so distinct CDR3 sequences; 15% to 20% were seen once. This clonotype has more than one count but fewer than ten. Antigen: not known. V was trimmed by 5 bases and J by 6 bases, leaving 10 bases between them. Germline V CDR1 and CDR2: MNHNS, SASEGT. CDR3 size: 13 residues. These records were also assigned to another study, of T cells in Graves' hyperthyroidism and ophthalmopathy.

The sequencing here drew on peripheral blood mononuclear cells (PBMCs), taken at new diagnosis, from a patient treated with antithyroid drugs. The J gene is TRBJ2-2, the V gene TRBV6-1; no firm D call. This clonotype was obtained from a young woman with Graves disease. This CDR3 reads CASSPSFPGELFF. The DNA for the CDR3 is TGTGCCAGCAGTCCATCGTTCCCCGGGGAGCTGTTTTTT.